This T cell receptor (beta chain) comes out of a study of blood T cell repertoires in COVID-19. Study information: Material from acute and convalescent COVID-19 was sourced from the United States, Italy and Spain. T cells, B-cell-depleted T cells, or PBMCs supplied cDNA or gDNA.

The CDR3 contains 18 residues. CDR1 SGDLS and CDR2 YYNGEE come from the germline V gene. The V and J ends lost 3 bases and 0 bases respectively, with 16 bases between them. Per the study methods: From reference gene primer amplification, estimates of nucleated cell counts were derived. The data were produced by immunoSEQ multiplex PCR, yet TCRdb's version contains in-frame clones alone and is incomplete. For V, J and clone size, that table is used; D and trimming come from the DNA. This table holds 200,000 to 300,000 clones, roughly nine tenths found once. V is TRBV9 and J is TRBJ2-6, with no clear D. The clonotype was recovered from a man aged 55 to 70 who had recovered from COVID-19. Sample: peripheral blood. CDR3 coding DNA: TGTGCCAGCAGCGCCGATCCCACGGGTGGCTCTGGGGCCAACGTCCTGACTTTC. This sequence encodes CASSADPTGGSGANVLTF.